This is a list of T cell receptor beta chains from one sample in a study of human T cells and chemical hapten exposure. TCRdb reanalysed the 5' RACE reads using MiXCR and keeps one entry per CDR3 protein. The sample consists of tens of thousands of distinct CDR3 sequences, roughly 8% of them appearing once. The receptors come from a male donor in good health. The CDR3 runs from the conserved cysteine through the conserved F or W. The order of the fields is CDR3 protein, CDR3 DNA, D gene, clone size, J gene, V gene. A D gene is named only where the DNA matches it firmly. Clone size, where shown, is once, few, many, or a class for clones that have expanded.

cdr3_aa: CASSYQLAGANVLTF
cdr3_nt: TGTGCCAGCAGTTACCAGCTAGCCGGGGCCAACGTCCTGACTTTC
d_call: -
clone_size: few
j_call: TRBJ2-6
v_call: TRBV6-5

cdr3_aa: CSVGGRDEDEQYF
cdr3_nt: TGCAGCGTTGGGGGCAGGGACGAGGACGAGCAGTACTTC
d_call: -
clone_size: many
j_call: TRBJ2-7
v_call: TRBV29-1

cdr3_aa: CASSRGGAYGYTF
cdr3_nt: TGTGCCAGCAGCAGAGGGGGCGCCTATGGCTACACCTTC
d_call: TRBD1
clone_size: few
j_call: TRBJ1-2
v_call: TRBV7-9

cdr3_aa: CASSGSGGRGYEQYF
cdr3_nt: TGTGCCAGCAGCGGATCCGGCGGGCGGGGTTACGAGCAGTACTTC
d_call: -
clone_size: few
j_call: TRBJ2-7
v_call: TRBV9

cdr3_aa: CASSQLNTGELFF
cdr3_nt: TGTGCCAGCAGTCAGTTGAACACCGGGGAGCTGTTTTTT
d_call: -
clone_size: few
j_call: TRBJ2-2
v_call: TRBV28

cdr3_aa: CASRWAGGPIEQFF
cdr3_nt: TGCGCCAGCAGGTGGGCGGGAGGGCCGATCGAGCAGTTCTTC
d_call: TRBD2
clone_size: few
j_call: TRBJ2-1
v_call: TRBV5-1

cdr3_aa: CASSLDGMTEAFF
cdr3_nt: TGTGCCAGCAGCTTAGACGGAATGACTGAAGCTTTCTTT
d_call: -
clone_size: -
j_call: TRBJ1-1
v_call: TRBV7-3

cdr3_aa: CASSFRKLTGGEGTEAFF
cdr3_nt: TGTGCCAGCAGCTTCAGGAAACTGACAGGGGGCGAAGGCACTGAAGCTTTCTTT
d_call: TRBD1
clone_size: many
j_call: TRBJ1-1
v_call: TRBV7-2

cdr3_aa: CASSLGLTSGSLYEQYF
cdr3_nt: TGTGCCAGCAGCTTAGGTCTTACTAGCGGGAGTTTGTACGAGCAGTACTTC
d_call: TRBD2
clone_size: many
j_call: TRBJ2-7
v_call: TRBV7-2

cdr3_aa: CASSRWVSSYEQYF
cdr3_nt: TGTGCCAGCAGCCGCTGGGTCAGCTCCTACGAGCAGTACTTC
d_call: -
clone_size: many
j_call: TRBJ2-7
v_call: TRBV3-1

cdr3_aa: CASSRWTENTEAFF
cdr3_nt: TGTGCCAGCAGTCGCTGGACAGAGAACACTGAAGCTTTCTTT
d_call: -
clone_size: many
j_call: TRBJ1-1
v_call: TRBV12-3/TRBV12-4

cdr3_aa: CASSRRETNEKLFF
cdr3_nt: TGTGCCAGCTCGCGCCGGGAGACAAATGAAAAACTGTTTTTT
d_call: -
clone_size: many
j_call: TRBJ1-4
v_call: TRBV18

cdr3_aa: CASSFGQNTEAFF
cdr3_nt: TGTGCCAGCAGTTTCGGCCAGAACACTGAAGCTTTCTTT
d_call: -
clone_size: many
j_call: TRBJ1-1
v_call: TRBV12-3/TRBV12-4

cdr3_aa: CAISEGLAVTRTDTQYF
cdr3_nt: TGTGCCATCAGCGAAGGGCTAGCGGTGACCCGCACAGATACGCAGTATTTT
d_call: TRBD2
clone_size: -
j_call: TRBJ2-3
v_call: TRBV10-3

cdr3_aa: CSARDKEAGLYEQYF
cdr3_nt: TGCAGTGCTAGAGATAAGGAAGCGGGTCTCTACGAGCAGTACTTC
d_call: -
clone_size: few
j_call: TRBJ2-7
v_call: TRBV20-1